This T cell receptor (beta chain) emerged from a study of Graves' ophthalmopathy and Graves' hyperthyroidism. Scientists amplified the TCR beta CDR3 regions from RNA transcripts. Investigators did first-round RT-PCR with HTBI primers, then second-round multiplex PCR. TCRdb used MiXCR to reprocess the multiplex PCR reads, holding one entry per CDR3 protein. The sample records about 550,000 distinct CDR3 sequences, roughly 40% being singletons. V trimming: 4 bases; J trimming: 1 base; junction bases outside the gene matches: 4. The germline V gene encodes CDR1 SGDLS and CDR2 YYNGEE. There are 14 residues in the CDR3. There are many counts of this clonotype. Its antigen is as yet unknown. Study outcomes and limitations: Blood contained most expanded thyroid clonotypes exceeding 0.001 frequency.

Other autoimmune disease, uncontrolled infection, pregnancy and lactation led to exclusion. The chain couples TRBV9 to TRBJ1-1; 7 positions agree with TRBD1. The TCR originated in an adult man with Graves' hyperthyroidism. Sequenced sample: peripheral blood or thyroid tissue (not recorded which). The CDR3 DNA sequence: TGTGCCAGCAGCATCGGACAGGCGAACACTGAAGCTTTCTTT. Translation: CASSIGQANTEAFF.